This TCR beta chain originates from a study of shared clonotypes between healthy human individuals. Overall study context: Aged between 18 and 49, the donors were a couple of women and a few men. Study-level points and caveats: Around 5% was the fraction of naive CD4 clonotypes found shared across several donors.

TCRdb's copy holds only in-frame clones and misses some; the assay was immunoSEQ multiplex PCR. The repertoire consists of 2 million to 2.5 million clones, with roughly 93% occurring once and the leading ten covering under 0.45%. Germline CDR1 SGHRS, CDR2 YFSETQ. This CDR3 contains 17 residues. The J segment lost 4 bases and the V segment lost 0 bases, leaving 10 bases of the junction unmatched. With regard to this clone: What it binds is unknown.

What was sequenced was naive CD4+ T cells from PBMCs. The subset was: CD45RA+ positively selected. The sequence was collected from a man between 18 and 35 years old in good health. Some clones in this sample may be carry-over from other donors' samples. This chain links TRBV5-1 with TRBJ2-3; 8 nucleotides line up with TRBD2. This CDR3 reads CASSLVGGRPGADTQYF. Here the CDR3 DNA reads TGCGCCAGCAGCTTGGTAGGCGGGAGGCCCGGGGCAGATACGCAGTATTTT.